The next 11 T cell receptor beta chains were all read from a single sample in a study of shared clonotypes between healthy human individuals. Data came from immunoSEQ multiplex PCR; TCRdb stores just in-frame clones and leaves some out. The table records 2 million to 2.5 million clones, around 90% of them present only once. Material for sequencing was naive CD4+ T cells from PBMCs. Subset described: CD45RA+ positively selected. All receptors derive from a man younger than 30 in good health. Some clones in this sample may be carry-over from other donors' samples.

The V gene is TRBV5-4, the J gene TRBJ2-3; perhaps D is TRBD1 or TRBD2 (5 bases each). V lost 6 bases, J lost 4 bases, and 18 bases lay in between. CDR1 and CDR2 from the germline V gene are SGHNT and YYREEE (reference sequence). This CDR3 region has 15 residues. The CDR3: CASKRGSGGPDTQYF. Written as DNA, the CDR3 is TGTGCCAGCAAAAGGGGCAGCGGCGGCCCAGATACGCAGTATTTT.

The chain links TRBV11-2 to TRBJ1-2; D may be TRBD1 (5 bases). The CDR3 runs 16 residues. The V gene lost 5 bases and the J gene lost 4 bases, with 20 bases spanning the gap. Looked up from germline, CDR1 is SGHAT and CDR2 is FQNNGV. The chain's CDR3 is CASSQVGRARGYGYTF. The CDR3 bases are TGTGCCAGCAGCCAAGTCGGCAGGGCGAGAGGCTATGGCTACACCTTC.

The chain is built from TRBV7-3 and TRBJ2-1, with D uncertain. V was shortened by 5 bases and J by 0 bases, with 14 bases between the two germline ends. Germline V gene data show CDR1 as SGHTA and CDR2 as FQGTGA. This CDR3 region has 16 residues. The CDR3 coding sequence is TGTGCCAGCAGCCCCCGATCTAAGTCCTCCTACAATGAGCAGTTCTTC. This codes for CASSPRSKSSYNEQFF.

The genes are TRBV5-8 and TRBJ2-5; D gene ambiguous. Germline loops: CDR1 SGHTS, CDR2 YDEGEE. This CDR3 comprises 16 residues. Trimming removed 0 bases from V and 5 bases from J, with 17 bases in between. The CDR3 DNA reads as TGTGCCAGCAGCTTGGAGGGTAACTTGCGGTGGGAGACCCAGTACTTC. Encoded protein: CASSLEGNLRWETQYF.

V usage is TRBV9 and J usage is TRBJ1-3; D gene uncertain. CDR3 size: 14 residues. V was pared by 5 bases and J by 3 bases, with 12 bases between. CDR1 is SGDLS and CDR2 is YYNGEE in the germline V gene. CDR3 amino acids: CASSQALLGNTIYF. The DNA for the CDR3 is TGTGCCAGCAGTCAGGCACTTCTTGGAAACACCATATATTTT.

Concerning this clone itself: This same CDR3 is encoded by further DNA sequences in the sample. As DNA, the CDR3 is TGCAGTGCTATCGACTACGAGCAGTACTTC. Its translation is CSAIDYEQYF. The V call is TRBV20-1, the J call TRBJ2-7; D is ambiguous. CDR1 is DFQATT and CDR2 is SNEGSKA in the germline V gene (reference sequence). This CDR3 has 10 residues. The V gene lost 4 bases and the J gene lost 3 bases, with 4 bases spanning the gap.

The V gene is TRBV7-2, the J gene TRBJ2-2, with 11 bases lining up with TRBD2. The CDR3 totals 16 residues. Trimming at V came to 1 base and at J to 5 bases, leaving 3 bases not matched to a gene. CDR1 is SGHTA and CDR2 is FQGNSA in the germline V gene. The CDR3 region is CASSLVSGRGTGELFF. The CDR3 coding sequence is TGTGCCAGCAGCTTAGTTAGCGGGAGGGGAACCGGGGAGCTGTTTTTT.

The chain joins TRBV6-5 to TRBJ2-7; perhaps D is TRBD1 or TRBD2 (5 bases each). Germline V gives CDR1 MNHEY, CDR2 SVGAGI. The V end lost 4 bases, the J end lost 11 bases, and 18 bases lay between the germline ends. The CDR3 runs to 13 residues. Here the CDR3 reads CASSLQVGPLKYF. The CDR3 bases are TGTGCCAGCAGTTTGCAGGTGGGACCTTTGAAGTACTTC.

This rearrangement joins TRBV28 to TRBJ1-2; 7 bases map to TRBD1. The V and J ends lost 5 bases and 4 bases, in that order; junction bases with no gene match: 13. The CDR3 extends over 16 amino acids. The V gene's germline CDR1 is MDHEN and CDR2 SYDVKM. The CDR3, as DNA: TGTGCCAGCAGTCGCCCGCAGGGGGGACTCTTCTATGGCTACACCTTC. This codes for CASSRPQGGLFYGYTF.

The V call is TRBV28, the J call TRBJ2-7; D is unresolved. The CDR3 has 11 amino acids. V lost 11 bases to trimming and J lost 0 bases, with 8 bases between them. Germline lookup yields CDR1 MDHEN and CDR2 SYDVKM. The CDR3: CAVASSYEQYF. For the CDR3, the DNA is TGTGCCGTAGCTAGCTCCTACGAGCAGTACTTC.

The chain recombines TRBV5-1 with TRBJ1-4; possibly TRBD1 for D (5 bases). The V gene lost 5 bases and the J gene lost 0 bases, with 11 bases spanning the gap. The CDR3 spans 15 residues. Germline lookup yields CDR1 SGHRS and CDR2 YFSETQ. In DNA form, the CDR3 reads TGCGCCAGCAGTTCCCGGGACCCAACTAATGAAAAACTGTTTTTT. It codes for CASSSRDPTNEKLFF. The entire variable domain, with the rest obtained from reference TRBV5-1 and TRBJ1-4, is as follows: KAGVTQTPRYLIKTRGQQVTLSCSPISGHRSVSWYQQTPGQGLQFLFEYFSETQRNKGNFPGRFSGRQFSNSRSEMNVSTLELGDSALYLCASSSRDPTNEKLFFGSGTQLSVL.